This is a list of T cell receptor beta chains from one sample in a study of blood T cell repertoires in COVID-19. Data came from immunoSEQ multiplex PCR; TCRdb stores just in-frame clones and leaves some out. Here the sample spans 500,000 or so clones, 87% being singletons. The sample consisted of PBMCs or T cells enriched from blood (not recorded which). Source of these receptors: a woman aged 18-30 years who had recovered from COVID-19. Both conserved end residues are part of each CDR3.

TRBJ1-4 | TRBV5-4 | CASSLGGEEKLFF
TRBJ2-1 | TRBV28 | CASSRDSRFYSSSYNEQFF
TRBJ2-1 | TRBV27 | CASSLVLGGGTGEQFF
TRBJ1-5 | TRBV19 | CASNAGGNQPQHF
TRBJ1-1 | TRBV27 | CASSLFGRNTEAFF
TRBJ2-5 | TRBV4-1 | CASSQDSSRALETQYF
TRBJ2-7 | TRBV25-1 | CASSGGTGSGGGNEQYF
TRBJ2-3 | TRBV24-1 | CATSDPGLSTDTQYF
TRBJ2-1 | TRBV4-1 | CASSQDLRAGLAGGITYNEQFF
TRBJ2-5 | TRBV9 | CASSAFGGEETQYF
TRBJ2-1 | TRBV27 | CASSSPDRGQQFF
TRBJ1-2 | TRBV24-1 | CATSDLGQGGGYTF
TRBJ1-1 | TRBV30 | CAWSGPGMEIHGTEAFF
TRBJ2-1 | TRBV7-3 | CASSRSGGAYNEQFF
TRBJ1-6 | TRBV28 | CASSPPRQAIYNSPLHF
TRBJ2-5 | TRBV7-2 | CASSLGLLAEETQYF
TRBJ1-2 | TRBV10-3 | CAISESSQPFAPNYGYTF
TRBJ1-1 | TRBV6-6 | CASSSYEAFF
TRBJ1-5 | TRBV4-1 | CASSQLYRKGQPQHF
TRBJ1-1 | TRBV6-5 | CAMARGTEAFF
TRBJ2-1 | TRBV3-1/TRBV3-2 | CASSQVLPLAGGRSSYNEQFF
TRBJ2-3 | TRBV3-1/TRBV3-2 | CASSPASGGTDTQYF
TRBJ1-2 | TRBV28 | CASSLQIYGYTF
TRBJ1-5 | TRBV27 | CASRSGGGNQPQHF
TRBJ2-7 | TRBV11-2 | CASSLDREYEQYF
TRBJ2-7 | TRBV15 | CATSRDRVSEEQYF
TRBJ1-1 | TRBV2 | CASTPDSLNTEAFF
TRBJ2-5 | TRBV10-2 | CASSDPGTAIETQYF
TRBJ2-1 | TRBV11-2 | CASSLDWGLPNEQFF
TRBJ2-3 | TRBV4-2 | CASSKLAGGGDTQYF
TRBJ1-5 | TRBV19 | CASSITGYSNQPQHF
TRBJ1-6 | TRBV5-5 | CASSRGQTLNSPLHF
TRBJ1-2 | TRBV5-1 | CASSSGYGYTF
TRBJ1-1 | TRBV5-1 | CASSFGHNSLNTEAFF
TRBJ2-3 | TRBV7-8 | CASSLGTSGAETDTQYF
TRBJ2-7 | TRBV4-1 | CASSQVASGGYEQYF
TRBJ1-1 | TRBV4-1 | CASSQEPLGGNTEAFF
TRBJ2-7 | TRBV5-8 | CASSPTYGGQGSSYEQYF
TRBJ1-1 | TRBV27 | CASSLSDSLFNTEAFF
TRBJ2-4 | TRBV6-5 | CASSSGTEKNIQYF
TRBJ2-7 | TRBV21-1 | CASRSREKYQGHYPRSYEQYF
TRBJ2-7 | TRBV30 | CAWSTGGPSYEQYF
TRBJ1-4 | TRBV19 | CASSIGRSSNEKLFF
TRBJ2-7 | TRBV6-5 | CASIGKSSYEQYF
TRBJ1-5 | TRBV15 | CATSSQGKRNQPQHF
TRBJ1-1 | TRBV28 | CASSLGEVNTEAFF
TRBJ1-1 | TRBV30 | CAWSPDRGRTEAFF
TRBJ1-2 | TRBV5-1 | CASSLRGGGAEPLNYGYTF
TRBJ2-4 | TRBV6-1 | CASSEGQGRGKNIQYF
TRBJ2-5 | TRBV6-1 | CASSDSRDSQETQYF
TRBJ2-5 | TRBV7-9 | CASSSFETQYF
TRBJ2-7 | TRBV3-1/TRBV3-2 | CASSQDLGGQYEQYF
TRBJ2-3 | TRBV9 | CASSRDRGTDTQYF
TRBJ2-2 | TRBV6-4 | CASRTGPNTGELFF
TRBJ2-7 | TRBV5-5 | CASSLRGGSGEQYF